Listed below are T cell receptor beta chains from one sample, sequenced in a study of T cell responses to AZD1222 COVID-19 vaccine. Sequenced by immunoSEQ multiplex PCR; TCRdb stores in-frame clones only, minus some. The table records some 150,000 clones, about 85% of them present only once. The specimen was peripheral blood, collected after recovery from COVID-19. The receptors were gathered from an adult who had recovered from COVID-19. The CDR3 runs from the conserved cysteine through the conserved F or W.

J gene	V gene	CDR3 protein
TRBJ1-1	TRBV4-2	CASSQDQVLGQGGGNTEAFF
TRBJ1-2	TRBV28	CASTLGQGFRYGYTF
TRBJ2-1	TRBV5-1	CASSLDRADNEQFF
TRBJ1-2	TRBV18	CASSPTMGESGDYGYTF
TRBJ1-2	TRBV6-5	CASSQDRYGYTF
TRBJ2-2	TRBV9	CASTKEVGGPNTGELFF
TRBJ1-1	TRBV25-1	CASLSVQGMNTEAFF
TRBJ2-1	TRBV12-3/TRBV12-4	CASRIGLEQFF
TRBJ2-3	TRBV5-4	CASSSGGLAGARTDTQYF
TRBJ2-7	TRBV2	CGTGDYEQYF
TRBJ1-4	TRBV28	CASSLVGQAFEKLFF
TRBJ1-1	TRBV19	CASSIGLGFSTEAFF
TRBJ1-5	TRBV4-2	CASSQGSGEGQPQHF
TRBJ1-1	TRBV27	CASSLRGAGTEAFF
TRBJ1-1	TRBV9	CASSVGGITEAFF
TRBJ2-5	TRBV5-1	CASSPGRQGVGETQYF